Included here is one T cell receptor beta chain sequence, with context. This table comes from immunoSEQ multiplex PCR, and its TCRdb copy is limited to in-frame clones, with some not included. The sample has about 63,000 clones, over 75% seen once; the top ten hold 10% to 13%. The entry originates in a study of OX40 agonist ivuxolimab in advanced cancers. V lost 1 base and J 0 bases, leaving 13 bases between the germline ends. Per germline, CDR1 LNHNV and CDR2 YYDKDF (reference sequence). The CDR3 totals 16 residues. This receptor was identified in an adult with an advanced solid tumor such as melanoma, head and neck, liver or kidney cancer. The sample was CD4+ or CD8+ T cells sorted from blood, taken in a trial of the OX40 agonist ivuxolimab. The gene calls are TRBV15 and TRBJ2-7, with D tentatively TRBD1 or TRBD2 (5 bases each). The CDR3 DNA reads as TGTGCCACCAGCAGAGCCCGGGGACCGAACTCCTACGAGCAGTACTTC. This encodes CATSRARGPNSYEQYF.